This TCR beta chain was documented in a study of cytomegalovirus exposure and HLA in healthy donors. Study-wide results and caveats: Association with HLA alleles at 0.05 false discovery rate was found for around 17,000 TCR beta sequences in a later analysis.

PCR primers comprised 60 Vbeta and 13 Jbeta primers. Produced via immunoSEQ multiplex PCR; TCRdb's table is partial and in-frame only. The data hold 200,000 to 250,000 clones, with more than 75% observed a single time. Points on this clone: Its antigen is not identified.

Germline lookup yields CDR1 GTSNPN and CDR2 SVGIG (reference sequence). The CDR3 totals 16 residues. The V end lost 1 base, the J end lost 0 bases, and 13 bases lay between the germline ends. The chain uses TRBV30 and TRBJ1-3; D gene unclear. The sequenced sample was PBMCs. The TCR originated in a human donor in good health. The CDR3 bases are TGTGCCTGGAGTGAGATACAGCGGAACTCTGGAAACACCATATATTTT. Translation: CAWSEIQRNSGNTIYF.